A selection of T cell receptor beta chains follows, all from one sample in a study of human T cells and chemical hapten exposure. From the RACE reads, TCRdb called clonotypes with MiXCR, one entry per CDR3 protein. The sample comprises roughly 380,000 distinct CDR3 sequences, about 6.9% of which are singletons, and around 5.8% rests with the top ten. The specimen was whole blood, collected in connection with sensitization to the hapten diphenylcyclopropenone (DPC). The receptor source for this set is a woman between 18 and 29 years old with alopecia areata. Some clones in this sample may be carry-over from other donors' samples. CDR3s leave out the opening cysteine and the closing phenylalanine or tryptophan.

V gene	CDR3 length	J gene	CDR3 protein
TRBV27	14	TRBJ2-3	ASSLLSGGRSDTQY
TRBV20-1	13	TRBJ1-3	SARGLTGSGNTIY
TRBV3-1	10	TRBJ2-5	ASSQDQETQY
TRBV7-9	16	TRBJ2-1	ASSRKPIRERLYNEQF
TRBV4-2	14	TRBJ2-3	ASSQAWAGVTDTQY
TRBV20-1	12	TRBJ2-3	SARTGTGTDTQY
TRBV6-5	12	TRBJ1-3	ASSLWRSGNTIY
TRBV11-2	12	TRBJ2-1	ASSLGLASGEQF
TRBV11-3	11	TRBJ1-1	ASSSGGLPEAF
TRBV25-1	12	TRBJ2-7	ASSADSSFAEQY
TRBV12-3/TRBV12-4	11	TRBJ2-3	ASRRPAAGTQY
TRBV11-2	14	TRBJ2-1	ASSLVSGLAYNEQF
TRBV20-1	13	TRBJ1-4	SAREARGPNEKLF
TRBV5-5	16	TRBJ2-3	ASSLRILGTGSTDTQY
TRBV27	13	TRBJ2-1	ASSLRPPGGNEQF
TRBV28	11	TRBJ1-6	AIVGGPNSPLH
TRBV18	14	TRBJ1-2	ASSQADRGDEYGYT
TRBV5-4	13	TRBJ2-6	ASSLGPSGANVLT
TRBV7-2	12	TRBJ2-5	ASSSRDRRQTQY
TRBV29-1	13	TRBJ1-4	SVEDRTGGGEKLF
TRBV3-1	14	TRBJ2-3	ASSPNYGQGVGTQY
TRBV24-1	11	TRBJ2-1	ATSEGVEDEQF
TRBV5-4	14	TRBJ1-1	ASSPMSTGMNTEAF
TRBV24-1	13	TRBJ2-3	ATSEVTGAADTQY
TRBV29-1	12	TRBJ1-4	SVRDGRGSEKLF
TRBV7-9	14	TRBJ2-5	ASSLKRPTGRETQY
TRBV24-1	10	TRBJ2-7	ATSAGPYEQY
TRBV2	11	TRBJ2-5	ASSRETEETQY
TRBV20-1	13	TRBJ1-1	SATTDGQGNTEAF
TRBV6-2/TRBV6-3	11	TRBJ2-7	ASEQQSSYEQY
TRBV5-5	12	TRBJ1-3	ASSDRSSGNTIY
TRBV7-9	13	TRBJ1-6	ASSLEETRSSPLH
TRBV2	9	TRBJ2-1	ASSVTNEQF
TRBV6-1	10	TRBJ1-2	AISIGGYGYT
TRBV5-5	14	TRBJ1-2	ASSGQSGLPYYGYT
TRBV20-1	11	TRBJ1-6	SVRQGGDSPLH
TRBV29-1	11	TRBJ2-5	SVTGGNQETQY
TRBV3-1	14	TRBJ2-3	ASSQDSGEFTDTQY
TRBV20-1	14	TRBJ2-3	SARSMGLGSTDTQY
TRBV10-3	9	TRBJ2-3	AINRGDTQY
TRBV29-1	11	TRBJ2-7	SVRQELTYEQY
TRBV21-1	15	TRBJ1-4	ASSKVGPAATNEKLF
TRBV12-3/TRBV12-4	13	TRBJ2-5	ASSAGGGADETQY
TRBV10-3	12	TRBJ2-3	AISESGDPDTQY
TRBV6-5	12	TRBJ2-7	ASRQPGQSYEQY